This T cell receptor (beta chain) was observed in a study of cytomegalovirus exposure and HLA in healthy donors. Study outcomes and limitations: In an earlier analysis, productive rearrangement rates for most beta V segments clustered near 87% or 30%.

V was shortened by 7 bases and J by 0 bases, with 15 bases between the two germline ends. The CDR3 contains 15 residues. Germline V gene data show CDR1 as SEHNR and CDR2 as FQNEAQ (reference sequence). 13 Jbeta primers and 60 Vbeta primers were used for the PCR. Profiling relied on immunoSEQ multiplex PCR, and the TCRdb table lists in-frame clones only, not all of them. This sample has 150,000 or so clones, with under 85% found just once. As regards this clone: Its antigen is unidentified.

Sequencing input: PBMCs. The clonotype was recovered from a woman younger than 45 in good health and CMV-seronegative. This rearrangement joins TRBV7-9 to TRBJ1-2; no reliable D call. In DNA form, the CDR3 reads TGTGCCAGCATCCCCGAGTTGCTCGCTAACTATGGCTACACCTTC. Encoded protein: CASIPELLANYGYTF.